This T cell receptor beta chain comes out of a study of T cells in tumors after PD-1 blockade (dated by TCRdb to the late 2010s). For the wider study: Exclusion criteria were prior checkpoint blockade, use of systemic immunosuppressants, or recent radiotherapy or other anti-cancer therapy within 4 weeks. While on anti-PD-1 treatment, some of the patients also continued taking daily vismodegib 150 mg. To compare clonotypes in blood and tumor, bulk TCR sequencing was done on 10 peripheral blood samples taken from roughly 5 patients. RECIST version 1.1 was used to assess clinical response. On average, peripheral blood samples had roughly 110,000 TCR templates (range roughly 22,000-260,000) and 36,536 unique clonotypes. Pembrolizumab 200 mg every 3 weeks or cemiplimab 350 mg every 2 weeks was administered to patients. The study performed paired single-cell RNA and TCR sequencing on site-matched tumors from BCC or SCC patients before and after anti-PD-1 therapy. Overall results and qualifications from the work: Roughly two fifths of the TCR clonotypes from tumors also showed up in blood, and some novel exhausted tumor clones were present in pre-treatment blood, which suggests peripheral recruitment. Where the novel T cell clones came from was not identified, and possible sources could include lymphoid organs or rare unexpanded clones inside the tumor or in the tumor periphery.

The immunoSEQ platform was used to carry out deep TCRbeta sequencing. From the authors' description of their analysis: Only productive rearrangements were exported from the immunoSEQ Analyzer for further analysis. Bulk TCRbeta clonotypes were assigned T cell phenotypes by matching to single-cell RNA+TCR-seq clones sharing the same TCRbeta sequence. Using bulk TCR sequencing data, clone enrichment in tumor was calculated by dividing a clone's tumor frequency by the same clone's PBMC frequency. GLIPH was used to sort TCRs into specificity groups, which are clusters of distinct TCRs that likely recognize common antigens through shared CDR3 motifs. TCRdb re-hosts the immuneACCESS table, in-frame sequences only. Its copies lack some clones; in the studies checked, an unresolved V gene accounts for under half of them, and the cause for the rest is not known. V and J calls and clone size are copied from that table; D and trimming were computed from the DNA. In all, the sample holds around 50,000 clones, and about four fifths of those were seen once. Over 15% of the sample goes to the ten largest clones.

The sample's time point label, in plain terms: before anti-PD-1 therapy. For bulk TCRbeta sequencing, genomic DNA was extracted from tumor biopsies or peripheral blood, and input amounts ranged from roughly 600 ng to 6,500 ng. Every patient was a poor candidate for surgical resection and had histologically proven advanced or metastatic basal or squamous cell carcinoma. Of the 11 patients making up the basal cell carcinoma cohort, 8 or 9 underwent bulk tumor TCR sequencing. V is reduced by 8 bases and J by 2 bases, leaving a spacing of 12 bases between them. From its cysteine to its phenylalanine, the CDR3 spans 13 amino acids. Kept here is only the CDR3 DNA, which spans 39 bases and is read in frame from base 1. According to the germline V gene, CDR1 reads ENHRY and CDR2 reads SYGVKD. Concerning this clone: The target of this receptor is not known. Base-call qualities are not available, and no considerably larger clone is one nucleotide away.

This specimen consisted of PBMCs, obtained before anti-PD-1 treatment. This sequence uses TRBV10-3 and TRBJ1-2; confidence is insufficient to name the D gene. The source is a human donor with basal cell carcinoma. The CDR3 sequence is CAILGWPNYGYTF. The nucleotide sequence reads TGTGCCATCCTTGGATGGCCCAACTATGGCTACACCTTC.